These 24 T cell receptor beta chains originate from one sample sequenced in a study of blood T cells in healthy people across ages. Next came a second PCR, run for about 6 to 11 cycles, which used a sample-barcoded 5' primer along with a J-beta primer mix. Each CDR3 protein is one row after TCRdb ran MiXCR on the 5' RACE reads. The sample contains hundreds of thousands of distinct CDR3 sequences, around 48% of which appear only once. The sample comprised blood. The receptor set was obtained from a man aged 80 or over in good health.

The rearrangement joins TRBV18 to TRBJ2-3; D might be TRBD1 (5 bases). The CDR3 contains 15 residues. CDR1 is KGHSH and CDR2 is LQKENI in the germline V gene. Trimming left V 3 bases short and J 0 bases short, with 10 bases between. The CDR3: CASSPRQRSTDTQYF. For the CDR3, the DNA is TGTGCCAGCTCACCCCGACAGCGTAGCACAGATACGCAGTATTTT. Variable domain in full (rest from reference TRBV18 and TRBJ2-3): NAGVMQNPRHLVRRRGQEARLRCSPMKGHSHVYWYRQLPEEGLKFMVYLQKENIIDESGMPKERFSAEFPKEGPSILRIQQVVRGDSAAYFCASSPRQRSTDTQYFGPGTRLTVL.

The gene calls are TRBV7-6 and TRBJ2-7; possible D gene TRBD1, 6 bases. This CDR3 has 15 residues. Deletions cut 5 bases from V and 1 base from J, with 15 bases between. Germline-derived CDR1 and CDR2 are SGHVS and FNYEAQ. The CDR3 sequence is CASSRTGFYSYEQYF. Written as DNA, the CDR3 is TGTGCCAGCAGCCGAACAGGGTTCTATTCCTACGAGCAGTACTTC. The variable domain in full, completed from reference TRBV7-6 and TRBJ2-7, reads GAGVSQSPRYKVTKRGQDVALRCDPISGHVSLYWYRQALGQGPEFLTYFNYEAQQDKSGLPNDRFSAERPEGSISTLTIQRTEQRDSAMYRCASSRTGFYSYEQYFGPGTRLTVT.

The V and J genes are TRBV28 and TRBJ1-5; TRBD1 matches at 7 bases. The CDR3 loop spans 14 amino acids. Germline V gene data show CDR1 as MDHEN and CDR2 as SYDVKM. The J segment lost 4 bases and the V segment lost 6 bases, leaving 6 bases of the junction unmatched. CDR3 in DNA: TGTGCCAGCAGAGTGACAGGGATAAATCAGCCCCAGCATTTT. Residues: CASRVTGINQPQHF. Based on the CDR3 plus reference TRBV28 and TRBJ1-5, the full variable domain is DVKVTQSSRYLVKRTGEKVFLECVQDMDHENMFWYRQDPGLGLRLIYFSYDVKMKEKGDIPEGYSVSREKKERFSLILESASTNQTSMYLCASRVTGINQPQHFGDGTRLSIL.

The chain combines TRBV12-3 or TRBV12-4 with TRBJ2-3; unclear D gene. The V gene lost 5 bases and the J gene lost 0 bases, with 9 bases spanning the gap. The CDR3 has 14 residues. The CDR3 region is CASSNQRSTDTQYF. Written as DNA, the CDR3 is TGTGCCAGCAGTAACCAGAGAAGCACAGATACGCAGTATTTT.

The CDR3 bases are TGTGCCAGCAGCAATAGGACAAGCCCTAATTACTACGAGCAGTACTTC. This encodes CASSNRTSPNYYEQYF. The chain uses TRBV21-1 and TRBJ2-7; the table's D call TRBD2 went unverified against the DNA. TRBV21-1 is a known pseudogene. CDR3 length equals 16 residues.

The chain uses TRBV2 and TRBJ2-5; TRBD2 aligns across 9 bases. The CDR3 is made up of 15 amino acids. Germline V CDR1 and CDR2: SNHLY, FYNNEI. The trim removed 6 bases at V and 5 bases at J, leaving 10 bases unmatched. The CDR3 sequence is CASRTEASGVETQYF. DNA of the CDR3: TGTGCCAGCAGGACGGAGGCTAGCGGGGTCGAGACCCAGTACTTC.

This sequence joins TRBV27 and TRBJ1-1, with D unresolved. The CDR3 has 12 residues. V gave up 6 bases and J gave up 6 bases, with 11 bases separating them. CDR1 and CDR2 from the germline V gene are MNHEY and SMNVEV (reference sequence). For the CDR3, the DNA is TGTGCCAGCAGGTCCAGGTTGGCTGAAGCTTTCTTT. It specifies CASRSRLAEAFF.

In nucleotides, the CDR3 is TGTGCCAGCATGCTCCCCGGGACAGGGGGCTACGAGCAGTACTTC. Its translation: CASMLPGTGGYEQYF. This chain joins TRBV28 and TRBJ2-7, with 11 bases lining up with TRBD1. This CDR3 region has 15 residues. V dropped 7 bases and J dropped 3; count of bases not matched to a gene: 8. The germline CDR1 and CDR2 sequences are MDHEN and SYDVKM.

The chain carries TRBV7-2 and TRBJ2-7; maybe TRBD1 (6 bases). V lost 1 base and J 4 bases, leaving 8 bases between the germline ends. Germline V CDR1 and CDR2: SGHTA, FQGNSA. CDR3 length equals 13 residues. The CDR3 DNA sequence: TGTGCCAGCAGCTTAGGACAGGAGTACGAGCAGTACTTC. Translating gives CASSLGQEYEQYF.

The V and J genes are TRBV30 and TRBJ1-5; the match to TRBD1 covers 8 bases. Unmatched junction bases numbered 10, after V lost 3 bases and J lost 6 bases. Germline loops: CDR1 GTSNPN, CDR2 SVGIG (reference sequence). This CDR3 is built from 15 residues. The CDR3 region has the DNA TGTGCCTGGAGCCAATTAGGACAGGGCGGTCAGCCCCAGCATTTT. Its translation is CAWSQLGQGGQPQHF.

In regard to this clonotype: A read error may explain this, as a much larger clone is one base away. The V and J genes are TRBV24-1 and TRBJ2-3, with 8 bases matching TRBD1. The CDR3 covers 16 residues. CDR1 is KGHDR and CDR2 is SFDVKD in the germline V gene. For the CDR3, the DNA is TGTGCCACCAGTGATTCGAGAGACAGGGGAACAGGTACGCAGTATTTT. It is translated as CATSDSRDRGTGTQYF.

This clonotype was recorded many times. The chain joins TRBV6-5 to TRBJ2-7; the D gene is possibly TRBD1 (5 bases). Between the trimmed V and J ends, which lost 2 bases and 0 bases, there was a span of 11 bases. Germline assignment: CDR1 MNHEY and CDR2 SVGAGI. This CDR3 region has 15 residues. As DNA, the CDR3 is TGTGCCAGCAGTTACCAGAGGACAAGCTCCTACGAGCAGTACTTC. Protein sequence: CASSYQRTSSYEQYF.

This sequence joins TRBV12-3 or TRBV12-4 and TRBJ2-7, with TRBD1 matching over 10 bases. The CDR3 length is 16 residues. The junction had 14 bases not matched to a gene; V was cut back by 5 bases and J by 7 bases. The chain's CDR3 is CASSHPPGQGLNEQYF. For the CDR3, the DNA is TGTGCCAGCAGTCACCCACCGGGACAGGGGCTCAATGAGCAGTACTTC.

The V and J genes are TRBV3-1 and TRBJ2-6; 9 bases agree with TRBD1. The CDR3 length is 16 residues. Germline values: CDR1 LGHDT, CDR2 YNNKEL (reference sequence). Unmatched junction bases numbered 3, after V lost 5 bases and J lost 1 base. This chain's CDR3 is CASSYRGQSGANVLTF. CDR3 DNA: TGTGCCAGCAGCTACAGGGGGCAATCTGGGGCCAACGTCCTGACTTTC.

This sequence joins TRBV9 and TRBJ2-5; D is possibly TRBD2 (6 bases). Germline CDR1 is SGDLS and CDR2 is YYNGEE. This CDR3 is built from 17 residues. Trimming stripped 1 base from V and 5 bases from J, with 21 bases between. CDR3 amino acids: CASSVSSGQGLGETQYF. CDR3 sequence (DNA): TGTGCCAGCAGCGTATCTAGTGGCCAGGGACTGGGTGAGACCCAGTACTTC.

The chain combines TRBV7-2 with TRBJ2-7; 8 bases align to TRBD2. The CDR3 covers 16 residues. V shed 5 bases, J shed 0 bases, and the junction held 9 bases outside the gene matches. Per the germline V gene, CDR1 is SGHTA and CDR2 is FQGNSA. The CDR3 loop is CASSPHSGGVSYEQYF. Written as DNA, the CDR3 is TGTGCCAGCAGCCCTCACAGCGGGGGCGTCTCCTACGAGCAGTACTTC.

This clonotype was counted once. CDR3 in amino acids: CASSSTGTGRYEQYF. The CDR3 nucleotides read TGTGCCAGCAGTTCTACCGGGACAGGGAGATACGAGCAGTACTTC. V is TRBV7-2 and J is TRBJ2-5; TRBD1 aligns across 9 bases. Judging by the DNA end, TRBJ2-7 fits better; the J call may be wrong. The CDR3 contains 15 residues. CDR1 is SGHTA and CDR2 is FQGNSA in the germline V gene.

The chain uses TRBV20-1 and TRBJ2-3; 11 bases line up with TRBD2. Germline V gives CDR1 DFQATT, CDR2 SNEGSKA (reference sequence). After removal of 5 bases from V and 3 bases from J, the junction contained 4 bases not matched to a gene. The CDR3 is made up of 14 amino acids. The CDR3 DNA is TGCAGTGCTCCGGGACTAGCGGCAACAGATACGCAGTATTTT. Translation: CSAPGLAATDTQYF.

With regard to this clonotype: This may be a read error: a much more frequent sequence differs by one nucleotide. The chain recombines TRBV6-5 with TRBJ2-5, with D unclear. The germline V and J ends were trimmed by 2 bases and 7 bases, with 17 bases remaining between them. The germline V gene encodes CDR1 MNHEY and CDR2 SVGAGI. The CDR3 sequence is 15 residues long. In DNA, the CDR3 is TGTGCCAGCAGTTACGCGAGAGTACCAGCCGGGACCCAGTACTTC. It codes for CASSYARVPAGTQYF.

This chain connects TRBV4-1 to TRBJ2-1; no clear D. The CDR3 consists of 17 residues. With 0 bases removed from V and 0 bases from J, the gap between germline ends came to 12 bases. Germline V gene data show CDR1 as MGHRA and CDR2 as YSYEKL. DNA of the CDR3: TGCGCCAGCAGCCAAGATCCCGCACGGAGCTCCTACAATGAGCAGTTCTTC. This codes for CASSQDPARSSYNEQFF.

Ten or more counts support this clonotype. The chain links TRBV6-5 to TRBJ1-2; D not certain. CDR1 and CDR2 (germline): MNHEY, SVGAGI. The V gene lost 0 bases and the J gene lost 8 bases, with 10 bases spanning the gap. CDR3 size: 13 residues. The CDR3 DNA reads as TGTGCCAGCAGTTACTCCCGCGGTCGGGGCTACACCTTC. This translates into CASSYSRGRGYTF.

This clonotype was observed at least ten times. V and J are TRBV6-6 and TRBJ2-1; weak D call: TRBD1 (5 bases). In germline, CDR1 is MNHNY, CDR2 SVGAGI (reference sequence). This CDR3 spans 16 amino acids. V lost 2 bases and J lost 5, with 16 bases in between. The CDR3 sequence is CASSYLQGRGHNEQFF. Written as DNA, the CDR3 is TGTGCCAGCAGTTACCTCCAGGGTAGAGGACACAATGAGCAGTTCTTC.

This clonotype was counted only a few times. The chain is built from TRBV24-1 and TRBJ1-2, with TRBD1 as a possible D gene (5 bases). The CDR3 covers 12 residues. V dropped 4 bases and J dropped 7 bases, with 9 bases sitting between them. Germline V CDR1 and CDR2: KGHDR, SFDVKD. CDR3 in amino acids: CATSEGTGGYTF. DNA of the CDR3: TGTGCCACCAGTGAAGGGACGGGTGGCTACACCTTC.

The CDR3 region has the DNA TGTGCCAGCAGTGGAGGGAGGGAACCCTACGAGCAGTACTTC. This encodes CASSGGREPYEQYF. The chain has TRBV2 and TRBJ2-7; 7 bases align to TRBD2. Germline V gene lookup returns CDR1 SNHLY and CDR2 FYNNEI. The CDR3 extends over 14 amino acids. V shed 4 bases and J 2 bases; nucleotides not matched to a gene: 5.